This entry lists 19 T cell receptor beta chains sequenced from one sample in a study of T-cell reconstitution after alpha-beta-depleted transplantation in children. The authors prepared the TCRbeta library with unique molecular identifiers. TCRdb redid the calling of the PCR reads with MiXCR, one entry per CDR3 protein. The profile shows about 240,000 distinct CDR3 sequences, more than 10% of them singletons. Sequences were derived from PBMCs from the stem cell graft donor, sampled from the stem cell graft. The receptors were gathered from a human donor who donated a stem cell graft to a child with acute lymphoblastic leukemia.

This clonotype was counted at least ten times. This chain joins TRBV6-5 and TRBJ1-4; possible D gene TRBD1, 5 bases. The length of the CDR3 is 14 residues. Germline CDR1 MNHEY, CDR2 SVGAGI. Between the trimmed V and J ends, which lost 0 bases and 7 bases, there was a span of 9 bases. This chain's CDR3 is CASSYSGVGEKLFF. Here the CDR3 DNA reads TGTGCCAGCAGTTACTCGGGGGTCGGTGAAAAACTGTTTTTT.

There are many counts of this clonotype. This chain connects TRBV20-1 to TRBJ2-1, with 11 bases identical to TRBD1. The CDR3 runs to 14 residues. V shed 3 bases and J 7 bases; nucleotides not matched to a gene: 5. Germline CDR1 is DFQATT and CDR2 is SNEGSKA (reference sequence). The CDR3 protein is CSASRTGGVNEQFF. CDR3 coding DNA: TGCAGTGCTAGCCGGACAGGGGGCGTGAATGAGCAGTTCTTC.

At least ten counts were recorded for this clonotype. The chain recombines TRBV6-2 or TRBV6-3 with TRBJ1-2, with a possible D match to TRBD1 (5 bases). The CDR3 sequence is 16 residues long. Deletions cut 0 bases from V and 3 bases from J, with 14 bases between. Germline V gene data show CDR1 as MNHEY and CDR2 as SVGEGT. The CDR3: CASSYSKALGDYGYTF. CDR3 bases: TGTGCCAGCAGTTACTCGAAGGCCCTAGGGGACTATGGCTACACCTTC.

This clonotype is a singleton in its sample. The rearrangement links TRBV5-3 to TRBJ1-4; D is unclear. TRBV5-3 is noted as an ORF with a role that remains uncertain. V lost 3 bases to trimming and J lost 0 bases, with 15 bases between them. This CDR3 has 17 amino acids. CDR3 residues: CARSWIRLHPTNEKLFF. The CDR3 coding sequence is TGTGCCAGAAGCTGGATTCGTCTCCATCCAACTAATGAAAAACTGTTTTTT.

Details on this clonotype: This may be a read error, as it is one base from a much larger clone. The chain has TRBV7-9 and TRBJ2-7, with TRBD1 matching over 9 bases. The CDR3 runs 14 residues. Germline CDR1 is SEHNR and CDR2 is FQNEAQ (reference sequence). The DNA for the CDR3 is TGTGCCGGCAGCTCGGGACAGGGTTACGACGAGCAGTACTTC. Its protein product is CAGSSGQGYDEQYF.

This clonotype was detected ten times or more. The V call is TRBV19, the J call TRBJ2-5, with TRBD2 matching over 7 bases. V was clipped by 7 bases and J by 3 bases; unmatched bases: 5. The length of the CDR3 is 13 residues. Germline loops: CDR1 LNHDA, CDR2 SQIVND (reference sequence). The CDR3 coding sequence is TGTGCCAGTATGGGGAGCGGGAAAGAGACCCAGTACTTC. Its translation is CASMGSGKETQYF.

The table lists this clonotype with many counts. One end of the junction is discordant with germline, which a read error may explain. The V call is TRBV3-1, the J call TRBJ2-7, with TRBD1 matching over 9 bases. Looked up from germline, CDR1 is LGHDT and CDR2 is YNNKEL (reference sequence). This CDR3 spans 13 amino acids. The CDR3 here is CASSLHEGQGLDF. Here the CDR3 DNA reads TGTGCCAGCAGCCTTCATGAGGGACAGGGTTTGGACTTC.

This clonotype was found many times. The V call is TRBV9, the J call TRBJ1-5; 10 bases match TRBD1. Germline V gene data show CDR1 as SGDLS and CDR2 as YYNGEE. Trimming took 4 bases from V and 6 from J; bases not matched to a gene: 10. The CDR3 sequence is 16 residues long. This CDR3 is CASSTGTGDNSQPQHF. For the CDR3, the DNA is TGTGCCAGCAGCACCGGGACAGGGGATAACAGTCAGCCCCAGCATTTT. The full variable domain, rest sourced from reference TRBV9 and TRBJ1-5, is DSGVTQTPKHLITATGQRVTLRCSPRSGDLSVYWYQQSLDQGLQFLIQYYNGEERAKGNILERFSAQQFPDLHSELNLSSLELGDSALYFCASSTGTGDNSQPQHFGDGTRLSIL.

This clonotype was counted at least ten times. The V and J genes are TRBV9 and TRBJ2-1, with TRBD1 identical over 7 bases. V shed 4 bases and J 4 bases; nucleotides not matched to a gene: 8. Germline V gene data show CDR1 as SGDLS and CDR2 as YYNGEE. The CDR3 runs to 15 residues. The CDR3 spells CASSPEGASYNEQFF. The DNA for the CDR3 is TGTGCCAGCAGCCCAGAGGGGGCATCGTACAATGAGCAGTTCTTC.

The table lists this clonotype with many counts. This chain links TRBV11-2 with TRBJ1-2; weak D call: TRBD1 (5 bases). The CDR3 is made up of 14 amino acids. The germline V gene encodes CDR1 SGHAT and CDR2 FQNNGV. With 3 bases removed from V and 3 bases from J, the gap between germline ends came to 11 bases. DNA for the CDR3: TGTGCCAGCAGCTTGACTGGGGGAGACTATGGCTACACCTTC. Translation: CASSLTGGDYGYTF.

The J gene is TRBJ1-6, the V gene TRBV20-1, with D hard to call. CDR1 is DFQATT, CDR2 SNEGSKA, per germline (reference sequence). The CDR3 extends over 13 amino acids. V lost 3 bases, J lost 10 bases, and 13 bases lay in between. The CDR3 nucleotides read TGCAGTGCTAGCGAGCAGACGGGATCACCCCTCCACTTT. It yields the protein CSASEQTGSPLHF.

This clonotype was counted at least ten times. The V call is TRBV28, the J call TRBJ2-1; TRBD1 or TRBD2 may be the D gene (5 bases each). V lost 3 bases to trimming and J lost 2 bases, with 17 bases between them. The germline V gene encodes CDR1 MDHEN and CDR2 SYDVKM. The CDR3 has 17 residues. Here the CDR3 DNA reads TGTGCCAGCAGTTTGCTAAACCGGGGCCCGGCCTACAATGAGCAGTTCTTC. It encodes CASSLLNRGPAYNEQFF.

This clonotype showed up many times. Here the CDR3 DNA reads TGTGCCAGCAGCTTGGAGCAATTTCTAGATAACAATGAGCAGTTCTTC. It yields the protein CASSLEQFLDNNEQFF. The rearrangement uses TRBV5-6 and TRBJ2-1; no definite D call. The V gene's germline CDR1 is SGHDT and CDR2 YYEEEE. CDR3 length equals 16 residues. V was trimmed by 0 bases and J by 5 bases, leaving 15 bases between them.

This clonotype was picked up many times. The chain links TRBV11-2 to TRBJ2-3, with D tentatively TRBD1 (5 bases). Trimming stripped 3 bases from V and 1 base from J, with 11 bases between. The CDR3 extends over 15 amino acids. Germline CDR1 reads SGHAT; CDR2 reads FQNNGV. The CDR3 here is CASSFGRVGTDTQYF. CDR3 DNA sequence: TGTGCCAGCAGCTTCGGCAGGGTGGGCACAGATACGCAGTATTTT.

This clonotype was observed at least ten times. The chain recombines TRBV15 with TRBJ1-5; D gene uncertain. Trimming removed 1 base from V and 1 base from J, with 5 bases in between. This CDR3 has 14 residues. Germline CDR1 LNHNV, CDR2 YYDKDF (reference sequence). Here the CDR3 DNA reads TGTGCCACCAGCAGAGGAGAGAGCAATCAGCCCCAGCATTTT. It encodes CATSRGESNQPQHF.

The rearrangement links TRBV5-6 to TRBJ2-7; TRBD2 matches 8 bases. Germline CDR1 reads SGHDT; CDR2 reads YYEEEE. V lost 2 bases to trimming and J lost 5 bases; unmatched junction nucleotides: 6. This CDR3 is built from 14 residues. The CDR3 region is CASSFGTRSHEQYF. Written as DNA, the CDR3 is TGTGCCAGCAGCTTCGGGACTAGATCACACGAGCAGTACTTC.

Only a few counts were recorded for this clonotype. V and J are TRBV15 and TRBJ2-1; no clear D. The CDR3 has 17 residues. V lost 4 bases and J lost 0, with 16 bases in between. CDR1 and CDR2 (germline): LNHNV, YYDKDF (reference sequence). CDR3 region: CATSTLSPSSSYNEQFF. Here the CDR3 DNA reads TGTGCCACCAGCACCCTGAGTCCCTCTAGCTCCTACAATGAGCAGTTCTTC.

This clonotype was picked up many times. The chain links TRBV3-1 to TRBJ2-2; the D gene is possibly TRBD2 (5 bases). CDR3 size: 15 residues. V gave up 10 bases and J gave up 1 base, with 16 bases separating them. Germline loops: CDR1 LGHDT, CDR2 YNNKEL (reference sequence). The CDR3: CATQSSGMNTGELFF. The CDR3 DNA follows: TGTGCCACCCAAAGTTCCGGGATGAACACCGGGGAGCTGTTTTTT.

The chain is built from TRBV3-1 and TRBJ2-4; D is undetermined. The V end was cut by 11 bases, the J end by 0 bases, with 23 bases between. From germline, CDR1 is LGHDT and CDR2 YNNKEL (reference sequence). The length of the CDR3 is 17 residues. The DNA for the CDR3 is TGTGCCTCCTCCAAAGATGAGAGCCCTTTAGCCAAAAACATTCAGTACTTC. Translation: CASSKDESPLAKNIQYF. Looking up the rest from reference TRBV3-1 and TRBJ2-4 gives the full variable domain: DTAVSQTPKYLVTQMGNDKSIKCEQNLGHDTMYWYKQDSKKFLKIMFSYNNKELIINETVPNRFSPKSPDKAHLNLHINSLELGDSAVYFCASSKDESPLAKNIQYFGAGTRLSVL.